What follows are 3 T cell receptor beta chains derived from one specimen sequenced in a study of blood T cell repertoires in COVID-19. TCRdb's copy holds only in-frame clones and misses some; the assay was immunoSEQ multiplex PCR. The sample records approximately 210,000 clones, 88% being singletons. The sequencing input was peripheral blood. Receptor source: a human donor in a cohort sampled during active COVID-19.

The gene calls are TRBV7-2 and TRBJ1-4; TRBD1 matches at 11 bases. V lost 5 bases, J lost 5 bases, and 4 bases stayed unmatched. From germline, CDR1 is SGHTA and CDR2 FQGNSA. There are 15 residues in the CDR3. The CDR3, as DNA: TGTGCCAGCAGCGGACAGGGGGCAGCGAATGAAAAACTGTTTTTT. Translating gives CASSGQGAANEKLFF.

The CDR3 sequence is CASSPRSGGYEQYF. CDR3 coding DNA: TGTGCCAGCAGCCCTAGGTCGGGCGGGTACGAGCAGTACTTC. The chain links TRBV7-2 to TRBJ2-7; weak D call: TRBD2 (5 bases). CDR3 length: 14 residues. Germline V gives CDR1 SGHTA, CDR2 FQGNSA. Trimming shortened V by 5 bases and J by 4 bases, and 15 bases separated the two germline ends.

Only one count was recorded for this clone. The V and J genes are TRBV9 and TRBJ1-2; D perhaps matches TRBD1 (5 bases). In germline, CDR1 is SGDLS, CDR2 YYNGEE. CDR3 length: 15 amino acids. With 3 bases removed from V and 3 bases from J, the gap between germline ends came to 15 bases. CDR3 region: CASSGGLLNDYGYTF. As DNA, the CDR3 is TGTGCCAGCAGCGGGGGACTTCTAAACGACTATGGCTACACCTTC.